The T cell receptor (beta chain) described here comes from a study of control samples from healthy donors and cancer patients. The CDR3 length is 14 residues. Germline CDR1 reads SGHTA; CDR2 reads FQGNSA. V lost 3 bases, J lost 6 bases, and 14 bases lay in between. Method: immunoSEQ multiplex PCR; TCRdb's copy keeps in-frame clones and lacks some. In the table there are roughly 130,000 clones, more than 85% of which are singletons. The TCR was taken from a man aged 50 or older with head and neck cancer. The specimen was PBMCs. The chain has TRBV7-2 and TRBJ1-1; no definite D call. CDR3: CASSFLGGGAEAFF. The CDR3 nucleotides are TGTGCCAGCAGCTTCTTGGGCGGAGGCGCTGAAGCTTTCTTT.